This T cell receptor (beta chain) was sequenced during a study of graft-versus-host responses after intestinal transplantation. Study-wide results and limits: Individuals carrying graft-donor T cell macrochimerism showed high graft-versus-host to host-versus-graft clonal ratios in allografts.

Libraries were prepared by immunoSEQ multiplex PCR; TCRdb keeps only in-frame clonotypes and omits some of them. Seen here are some 39,000 clones, roughly 89% observed once, and the top ten hold around 7%. Comments on this clone: Its antigen is unknown.

This CDR3 contains 16 residues. Germline V lookup: CDR1 MNHNY, CDR2 SVGAGI (reference sequence). Trimming at V came to 0 bases and at J to 5 bases, leaving 7 bases not matched to a gene. The J gene is TRBJ1-5, the V gene TRBV6-6; 7 nucleotides align to TRBD1. This clonotype was obtained from a human patient who received an intestinal transplant, so some T cells may come from the graft donor. The sample in question was PBMCs, obtained almost 270 days after transplant. The CDR3 reads CASSYSTGLTYQPQHF. The CDR3 DNA is TGTGCCAGCAGTTACTCGACAGGGCTTACTTATCAGCCCCAGCATTTT.